The 27 T cell receptor beta chains below were found in one sample sequenced in a study of blood T cell repertoires in COVID-19. Assay used: immunoSEQ multiplex PCR; TCRdb lists only in-frame clones, some missing. The sample carries roughly 140,000 clones, 88% recorded once. The sample consisted of peripheral blood. The receptors shown here come from a man between 50 and 59 years old with active or convalescent COVID-19.

The rearrangement joins TRBV5-5 to TRBJ2-2; D is perhaps TRBD1 (6 bases). The V gene's germline CDR1 is SGHKS and CDR2 YYEKEE (reference sequence). The germline V and J ends were trimmed by 4 bases and 6 bases, with 13 bases remaining between them. CDR3 length equals 14 residues. The CDR3 nucleotides read TGTGCCAGCAGCCGACTCGGACAGCCCGGGGAGCTGTTTTTT. Translation gives CASSRLGQPGELFF.

The chain has TRBV18 and TRBJ1-1, with D unresolved. CDR1 and CDR2 (germline): KGHSH, LQKENI. V lost 1 base and J lost 5, with 8 bases in between. The CDR3 consists of 13 residues. The CDR3 loop reads CASSPRAGTEAFF. The CDR3 DNA reads as TGTGCCAGCTCACCACGGGCGGGGACTGAAGCTTTCTTT.

The count of this clone is one. The V and J genes are TRBV9 and TRBJ2-5; TRBD1 agrees at 7 bases. Per the germline V gene, CDR1 is SGDLS and CDR2 is YYNGEE. Trimming cost V 1 base and J 1 base; bases outside gene matches: 4. The CDR3 is 15 residues long. CDR3 residues: CASSVQAGGQETQYF. The CDR3 DNA sequence: TGTGCCAGCAGCGTACAAGCAGGGGGCCAAGAGACCCAGTACTTC.

J is TRBJ2-7 and V is TRBV29-1, with D possibly matching TRBD1 (6 bases). The CDR3 has 14 residues. CDR1 and CDR2 from the germline V gene are SQVTM and ANQGSEA. Trimming cost V 4 bases and J 2 bases, with 15 bases left between them. The CDR3 reads CSVGPRQAAYEQYF. CDR3 in DNA: TGCAGCGTTGGGCCCAGACAGGCAGCCTACGAGCAGTACTTC.

J is TRBJ2-7 and V is TRBV6-5, with a possible D match to TRBD1 (6 bases). Germline V lookup: CDR1 MNHEY, CDR2 SVGAGI. The CDR3 sequence is 13 residues long. V was shortened by 2 bases and J by 4 bases, with 9 bases between the two germline ends. CDR3 DNA: TGTGCCAGCAGTTACAGGGGGAAATACGAGCAGTACTTC. It specifies CASSYRGKYEQYF.

This chain uses TRBV10-1 with TRBJ2-2, with D perhaps TRBD1 (5 bases). Germline V gene data show CDR1 as WNHNN and CDR2 as SYGVQD (reference sequence). The CDR3 contains 14 residues. The germline V and J ends were trimmed by 6 bases and 2 bases, with 10 bases remaining between them. The CDR3 here is CASRVDSNTGELFF. Written as DNA, the CDR3 is TGCGCCAGCAGGGTCGACAGCAACACCGGGGAGCTGTTTTTT.

This clone has a single count. The chain recombines TRBV7-8 with TRBJ1-6; the D gene is possibly TRBD1 (5 bases). V lost 1 base and J lost 9, with 16 bases in between. Germline V gene sequence: CDR1 SGHVS, CDR2 FQNEAQ. The CDR3 is 16 amino acids. CDR3 DNA sequence: TGTGCCAGCAGCTTAGGGCTCCAGGGTCTGGCTTCACCCCTCCACTTT. It codes for CASSLGLQGLASPLHF.

The J gene is TRBJ1-4, the V gene TRBV9; D call uncertain. The CDR3 sequence is 16 residues long. Deletions cut 0 bases from V and 8 bases from J, with 17 bases between. Germline V CDR1 and CDR2: SGDLS, YYNGEE. CDR3 region: CASSVGADQGREKLFF. The CDR3 DNA follows: TGTGCCAGCAGCGTAGGGGCTGATCAAGGTAGAGAAAAACTGTTTTTT.

The chain couples TRBV7-3 to TRBJ2-2; perhaps TRBD2 as D (5 bases). The CDR3 consists of 15 residues. The V end lost 3 bases, the J end lost 4 bases, and 12 bases lay between the germline ends. Germline CDR1 reads SGHTA; CDR2 reads FQGTGA. DNA of the CDR3: TGTGCCAGCAGCTTTGCAGGTAGCGCCACCGGGGAGCTGTTTTTT. Amino acid sequence: CASSFAGSATGELFF.

The J gene is TRBJ2-5, the V gene TRBV27, with 11 bases fitting TRBD1. The ends lost 5 bases at V and 5 bases at J; junction bases unmatched: 7. The CDR3 runs to 15 residues. In germline, CDR1 is MNHEY, CDR2 SMNVEV (reference sequence). CDR3 DNA: TGTGCCAGCAGTCCTGGACAGGGGGCAGGGGAGACCCAGTACTTC. Translated: CASSPGQGAGETQYF.

This chain uses TRBV29-1 with TRBJ1-1; D unclear. Germline V gene data show CDR1 as SQVTM and CDR2 as ANQGSEA. CDR3 size: 11 residues. CDR3 in amino acids: CSARGWTEAFF. The CDR3 DNA follows: TGCAGTGCACGCGGGTGGACTGAAGCTTTCTTT.

The chain recombines TRBV25-1 with TRBJ2-7, with D possibly TRBD1 on 6 matching bases. CDR1 is MGHDK, CDR2 SYGVNS, per germline. V was pared by 3 bases and J by 0 bases, with 9 bases between. The CDR3 consists of 14 residues. CDR3 nucleotide sequence: TGTGCCAGCAGTGAGACAGGTTACTCCTACGAGCAGTACTTC. As protein: CASSETGYSYEQYF.

The V call is TRBV27, the J call TRBJ1-4, with 8 bases aligning to TRBD1. CDR1 and CDR2 from the germline V gene are MNHEY and SMNVEV (reference sequence). This CDR3 is 15 amino acids long. The V segment lost 5 bases and the J segment 5 bases; nucleotides outside the gene matches: 7. DNA for the CDR3: TGTGCCAGCAGTCCTGGACAGGGTTTAAATGAAAAACTGTTTTTT. The encoded protein is CASSPGQGLNEKLFF. The full variable domain, its missing parts supplied by reference TRBV27 and TRBJ1-4, is EAQVTQNPRYLITVTGKKLTVTCSQNMNHEYMSWYRQDPGLGLRQIYYSMNVEVTDKGDVPEGYKVSRKEKRNFPLILESPSPNQTSLYFCASSPGQGLNEKLFFGSGTQLSVL.

The chain's CDR3 is CASGNGNTIYF. CDR3 nucleotides: TGTGCCAGCGGCAATGGAAACACCATATATTTT. The V and J genes are TRBV3-1 (or the pseudogene TRBV3-2) and TRBJ1-3; D is ambiguous. CDR3 size: 11 residues. V lost 8 bases and J 3 bases, leaving 5 bases between the germline ends. Germline lookup yields CDR1 LGHDT and CDR2 YNNKEL (reference sequence).

The genes are TRBV5-1 and TRBJ2-2, with no clear D. V was cut by 0 bases and J by 6 bases, with 9 bases left in between. The CDR3 has 14 residues. Germline V CDR1 and CDR2: SGHRS, YFSETQ. CDR3 protein: CASSLGLPPGELFF. Here the CDR3 DNA reads TGCGCCAGCAGCTTGGGACTTCCACCCGGGGAGCTGTTTTTT.

The chain is built from TRBV2 and TRBJ1-4; D possibly corresponds to TRBD1 (5 bases). V dropped 4 bases and J dropped 10 bases, with 16 bases sitting between them. CDR1 and CDR2 (germline): SNHLY, FYNNEI. This CDR3 has 14 amino acids. In nucleotides, the CDR3 is TGTGCCAGCAGTGTAAGCAGGGATGTAGGAAAACTGTTTTTT. It translates to CASSVSRDVGKLFF. The complete variable domain, with remaining parts taken from reference TRBV2 and TRBJ1-4, reads EPEVTQTPSHQVTQMGQEVILRCVPISNHLYFYWYRQILGQKVEFLVSFYNNEISEKSEIFDDQFSVERPDGSNFTLKIRSTKLEDSAMYFCASSVSRDVGKLFFGSGTQLSVL.

J is TRBJ2-1 and V is TRBV5-1, with 8 bases fitting TRBD2. Germline-derived CDR1 and CDR2 are SGHRS and YFSETQ. This CDR3 is 15 amino acids long. The V segment lost 4 bases and the J segment 10 bases; nucleotides outside the gene matches: 13. The CDR3 here is CASSRPGLGPQEQFF. The CDR3 coding sequence is TGCGCCAGCAGCCGCCCGGGACTAGGGCCCCAAGAGCAGTTCTTC.

The J gene is TRBJ1-1, the V gene TRBV5-4; 9 bases align to TRBD1. V trimming: 2 bases; J trimming: 4 bases; junction bases outside the gene matches: 0. Germline CDR1 is SGHNT and CDR2 is YYREEE (reference sequence). CDR3 length: 13 amino acids. For the CDR3, the DNA is TGTGCCAGCAGCTTACAGGGGGCCACTGAAGCTTTCTTT. It is translated as CASSLQGATEAFF.

The chain uses TRBV18 and TRBJ2-1; TRBD2 matches 14 bases. Trimming removed 3 bases from V and 8 bases from J; junction bases left unmatched: 0. The CDR3 is 14 residues long. Germline V lookup: CDR1 KGHSH, CDR2 LQKENI. The CDR3 loop reads CASSPGLAGDEQFF. The CDR3 DNA reads as TGTGCCAGCTCACCGGGACTAGCGGGAGATGAGCAGTTCTTC.

In this sample, this clone turned up once. V is TRBV10-3 and J is TRBJ1-1, with a weak D call TRBD1 (6 bases). The V gene lost 3 bases and the J gene lost 6 bases, with 14 bases spanning the gap. Germline CDR1 ENHRY, CDR2 SYGVKD. This CDR3 has 14 amino acids. CDR3 region: CAISEGLAGAEAFF. CDR3 DNA: TGTGCCATCAGTGAAGGCTTGGCAGGGGCTGAAGCTTTCTTT.

The V gene is TRBV5-1, the J gene TRBJ2-3, with a possible D match to TRBD1 (5 bases). V was clipped by 1 base and J by 4 bases, with 7 bases between them. This CDR3 spans 13 amino acids. Germline values: CDR1 SGHRS, CDR2 YFSETQ. The CDR3 coding sequence is TGCGCCAGCAGCTTGACAGGCGCAGATACGCAGTATTTT. Protein sequence: CASSLTGADTQYF.

The rearrangement links TRBV27 to TRBJ2-1; TRBD2 matches 11 bases. The CDR3 length is 15 residues. The V gene's germline CDR1 is MNHEY and CDR2 SMNVEV (reference sequence). V was pared by 4 bases and J by 8 bases, with 7 bases of the junction left unmatched. The CDR3 DNA reads TGTGCCAGCAGTTCGATAGCGGGAGGGTGGTATGAGCAGTTCTTC. Translated: CASSSIAGGWYEQFF.

The chain joins TRBV11-2 to TRBJ2-7; tentatively, D is TRBD1 (6 bases). The V end lost 5 bases, the J end lost 2 bases, and 16 bases lay between the germline ends. The CDR3 is 15 residues long. The V gene's germline CDR1 is SGHAT and CDR2 FQNNGV. The CDR3 sequence: CASSPGDGPPYEQYF. The CDR3 DNA sequence: TGTGCCAGCAGCCCAGGGGACGGTCCCCCCTACGAGCAGTACTTC.

V usage is TRBV9 and J usage is TRBJ2-5; TRBD1 aligns across 7 bases. The CDR3 totals 14 residues. Germline loops: CDR1 SGDLS, CDR2 YYNGEE. The V and J ends lost 3 bases and 1 base, in that order; junction bases with no gene match: 3. CDR3 protein: CASSAGTVQETQYF. The CDR3 DNA follows: TGTGCCAGCAGCGCCGGGACAGTCCAAGAGACCCAGTACTTC.

This CDR3 reads CASRAGGSSYNEQFF. The CDR3 DNA reads as TGTGCCAGCAGGGCCGGAGGAAGCTCCTACAATGAGCAGTTCTTC. V gene TRBV3-1 (or the pseudogene TRBV3-2) combines with J gene TRBJ2-1; tentatively, D is TRBD2 (5 bases). This CDR3 has 15 amino acids. Germline values: CDR1 LGHDT, CDR2 YNNKEL (reference sequence). V was trimmed by 6 bases and J by 0 bases, leaving 12 bases between them.

This clone counts as medium-sized. Its ends do not fully match the called genes, so a read error is possible. The V and J genes are TRBV18 and TRBJ2-7, with 8 positions matching TRBD1. CDR3 length equals 15 residues. Looked up from germline, CDR1 is KGHSH and CDR2 is LQKENI. CDR3: CASSAPGQEPYEQYF. The CDR3 bases are TGTGCCAGCTCAGCACCGGGACAGGAGCCCTACGAGCAGTACTTC. The variable domain in full, completed from reference TRBV18 and TRBJ2-7, reads NAGVMQNPRHLVRRRGQEARLRCSPMKGHSHVYWYRQLPEEGLKFMVYLQKENIIDESGMPKERFSAEFPKEGPSILRIQQVVRGDSAAYFCASSAPGQEPYEQYFGPGTRLTVT.

This rearrangement joins TRBV5-1 to TRBJ1-1, with D uncertain. This CDR3 contains 16 residues. Germline lookup yields CDR1 SGHRS and CDR2 YFSETQ. Between the trimmed V and J ends, which lost 0 bases and 4 bases, there was a span of 16 bases. The CDR3 protein is CASSLDSSPVGTEAFF. CDR3 coding DNA: TGCGCCAGCAGCTTGGACAGCTCACCGGTGGGCACTGAAGCTTTCTTT.